A selection of T cell receptor beta chains follows, all from one sample in a study of T cell repertoires in cytomegalovirus infection. TCRdb re-derived calls from the reads in MiXCR, one entry per CDR3 protein. Among about 570,000 distinct CDR3 sequences listed, around 40% were seen once. The antigens of these receptors remain unknown. Source: cultured PBMCs, taken from culture after CMV antigen stimulation. The receptors here all came from a human donor in good health (CMV status not recorded). Some clones in this sample may be carry-over from other donors' samples. CDR3s include the opening cysteine and the closing phenylalanine or tryptophan. The order of the fields is V gene, J gene, CDR3 length, D gene, clone size, CDR3 protein, CDR3 DNA. A D gene is named only where the DNA matches it firmly. Where a row states a size, it is once, few, many or the class of an expanded clone; other rows omit it.

v_gene: TRBV4-3; j_gene: TRBJ1-1; len: 16; d_gene: NA; abundance: NA; CDR3aa: CASSFNDRSGGTEAFF; CDR3nt: TGCGCCAGCAGCTTTAATGACCGGTCCGGGGGCACTGAAGCTTTCTTT
v_gene: TRBV27; j_gene: TRBJ1-1; len: 13; d_gene: NA; abundance: NA; CDR3aa: CASTGSGNTEAFF; CDR3nt: TGTGCCAGCACTGGGTCAGGGAACACTGAAGCTTTCTTT
v_gene: TRBV6-6; j_gene: TRBJ1-2; len: 15; d_gene: TRBD1; abundance: NA; CDR3aa: CASRRRTGNYYGYTF; CDR3nt: TGTGCCAGCAGACGACGGACAGGAAACTACTATGGCTACACCTTC
v_gene: TRBV6-1; j_gene: TRBJ2-7; len: 12; d_gene: NA; abundance: NA; CDR3aa: CASSRLDYEQYF; CDR3nt: TGTGCCAGCAGCCGCCTCGACTACGAGCAGTACTTC
v_gene: TRBV7-8; j_gene: TRBJ1-3; len: 15; d_gene: TRBD1; abundance: few; CDR3aa: CASSSDRVAGNTIYF; CDR3nt: TGTGCCAGCAGCTCCGACAGGGTAGCTGGAAACACCATATATTTT
v_gene: TRBV7-9; j_gene: TRBJ2-1; len: 17; d_gene: NA; abundance: NA; CDR3aa: CASSTSVQRGPYNEQFF; CDR3nt: TGTGCCAGCAGCACCAGCGTCCAGAGGGGCCCCTACAATGAGCAGTTCTTC
v_gene: TRBV18; j_gene: TRBJ1-3; len: 16; d_gene: NA; abundance: NA; CDR3aa: CASSPPVRLPGNTIYF; CDR3nt: TGTGCCAGCTCACCACCGGTGCGGTTGCCCGGAAACACCATATATTTT
v_gene: TRBV11-2; j_gene: TRBJ2-4; len: 20; d_gene: TRBD2; abundance: NA; CDR3aa: CASSLRLAGGDGRAKNIQYF; CDR3nt: TGTGCCAGCAGCTTACGACTAGCGGGAGGGGACGGTCGAGCCAAAAACATTCAGTACTTC
v_gene: TRBV20-1; j_gene: TRBJ2-2; len: 11; d_gene: TRBD2; abundance: NA; CDR3aa: CAGTSGRELFF; CDR3nt: TGCGCCGGGACTAGCGGGAGGGAGCTGTTTTTT
v_gene: TRBV6-1; j_gene: TRBJ2-1; len: 15; d_gene: NA; abundance: NA; CDR3aa: CASSESDYWRASPFF; CDR3nt: TGTGCCAGCAGTGAATCTGACTATTGGCGTGCTAGCCCGTTCTTC
v_gene: TRBV7-9; j_gene: TRBJ2-1; len: 16; d_gene: NA; abundance: few; CDR3aa: CASSQVGGVPNNEQFF; CDR3nt: TGTGCCAGCAGTCAAGTAGGGGGAGTCCCAAATAATGAGCAGTTCTTC
v_gene: TRBV7-6; j_gene: TRBJ2-3; len: 15; d_gene: TRBD2; abundance: NA; CDR3aa: CASSLAISGTDTQYF; CDR3nt: TGTGCCAGCAGCCTAGCGATTAGCGGGACAGATACGCAGTATTTT
v_gene: TRBV7-8; j_gene: TRBJ2-1; len: 14; d_gene: NA; abundance: NA; CDR3aa: CASSLAGFDNEQFF; CDR3nt: TGTGCCAGCAGCTTAGCGGGTTTCGACAATGAGCAGTTCTTC
v_gene: TRBV6-2/TRBV6-3; j_gene: TRBJ2-5; len: 14; d_gene: NA; abundance: few; CDR3aa: CASSFGMRRETQYF; CDR3nt: TGTGCCAGCAGTTTCGGCATGAGGCGGGAGACCCAGTACTTC
v_gene: TRBV7-2; j_gene: TRBJ2-7; len: 16; d_gene: TRBD1; abundance: many; CDR3aa: CASSLAQGAVSHEQYF; CDR3nt: TGTGCCAGCAGCTTAGCTCAGGGGGCAGTCTCCCACGAGCAGTACTTC
v_gene: TRBV7-2; j_gene: TRBJ1-2; len: 15; d_gene: NA; abundance: NA; CDR3aa: CASSLGGGGDYGYTF; CDR3nt: TGTGCCAGCAGCTTAGGGGGGGGGGGCGACTATGGCTACACCTTC
v_gene: TRBV7-9; j_gene: TRBJ2-7; len: 14; d_gene: NA; abundance: few; CDR3aa: CASSSEEPYYEQYF; CDR3nt: TGTGCCAGCAGCTCCGAGGAGCCTTACTACGAGCAGTACTTC
v_gene: TRBV19; j_gene: TRBJ2-3; len: 14; d_gene: NA; abundance: NA; CDR3aa: CASRRRGKTDTQYF; CDR3nt: TGTGCCAGTAGGCGCAGGGGTAAGACAGATACGCAGTATTTT
v_gene: TRBV18; j_gene: TRBJ2-7; len: 17; d_gene: TRBD2; abundance: NA; CDR3aa: CASWGQRSVSGRGEQYF; CDR3nt: TGTGCCAGCTGGGGACAGAGGTCGGTTAGCGGGAGAGGCGAGCAGTACTTC
v_gene: TRBV10-3; j_gene: TRBJ1-5; len: 14; d_gene: NA; abundance: few; CDR3aa: CAISDSSGWQPQHF; CDR3nt: TGTGCCATCAGTGACAGTTCTGGGTGGCAGCCCCAGCATTTT
v_gene: TRBV7-2; j_gene: TRBJ1-5; len: 14; d_gene: NA; abundance: few; CDR3aa: CASSSGDGGQPQHF; CDR3nt: TGTGCCAGCAGCTCGGGGGACGGAGGTCAGCCCCAGCATTTT
v_gene: TRBV7-2; j_gene: TRBJ1-1; len: 14; d_gene: NA; abundance: many; CDR3aa: CASSLYSMNTEAFF; CDR3nt: TGTGCCAGCAGCTTATACAGCATGAACACTGAAGCTTTCTTT
v_gene: TRBV7-2; j_gene: TRBJ2-7; len: 15; d_gene: NA; abundance: many; CDR3aa: CASSFRTGDSYEQYF; CDR3nt: TGTGCCAGCAGCTTCCGGACTGGGGACTCCTACGAGCAGTACTTC